What follows describes a single TCR beta chain. Its target is unknown. Primers included in the PCR were 60 Vbeta and 13 Jbeta primers. Only in-frame clones appear in the TCRdb table, and some are missing; sequencing was by immunoSEQ multiplex PCR. The repertoire holds around 160,000 clones, with around four fifths as singletons. This sample is part of a study of cytomegalovirus exposure and HLA in healthy donors. Points from the study as a whole: Cytomegalovirus-associated TCR beta chains were listed, numbering over 150. Relative to equally common others, HLA-associated TCR beta chains showed greater clonal expansion in a later analysis. In a later analysis, V- and J-gene trimming of beta chains associated with a DCLRE1C missense variant, replicated independently.

Sequencing input: PBMCs. This sequence originates from a male donor in good health and CMV-seropositive.

The CDR3 bases are TGTGCCAGTAGTATAACGCCAGCTAACTATGGCTACACCTTC. This encodes CASSITPANYGYTF. The V and J genes are TRBV19 and TRBJ1-2, with D hard to call. V lost 2 bases and J 0 bases, leaving 7 bases between the germline ends. This CDR3 contains 14 residues. Germline-derived CDR1 and CDR2 are LNHDA and SQIVND (reference sequence).